This T cell receptor beta chain appears in the sequencing data of a study of T-cell memory formation after mild COVID-19 (dated by TCRdb to the early 2020s). General notes on the study: TCR sequence clusters from the two donors were largely donor specific. The cohort was made up of two young adult volunteers, one female and one male, who were previously healthy. Longitudinal TCRalpha and TCRbeta repertoire sequencing tracked T-cell clones expanding and contracting after mild COVID-19 in two donors.

Findings and caveats that apply to the study as a whole: Some responding clones were detected in pre-infection memory, which suggested that pre-existing cross-reactive memory T cells had joined the SARS-CoV-2 response. SARS-CoV-2 specificity was not confirmed for the second-wave clones peaking on day 37. Clones that contracted from day 15 to 85 showed balanced CD4/CD8 phenotypes, whereas a second wave of clones that expanded from day 15 to 37 leaned towards CD4+. Only two mild cases were covered by the study, and larger cohorts that include severe cases with pre-infection samples were considered necessary. Contracting CD4+ clones were found mainly in CM and EM memory subsets, while CD8+ clones were enriched in EMRA.

Sequenced using an Illumina NovaSeq 6000. TCRalpha and TCRbeta cDNA libraries were constructed by 5'RACE with constant-segment primers, with sample barcodes and unique molecular identifiers being introduced. Trizol reagent was used to extract RNA from every sample. Libraries were amplified in two PCR steps, with a second sample barcode and Illumina TruSeq adapters added in the second step. Libraries were sequenced on an Illumina NovaSeq with 2 x 150 bp paired-end reads. The paper's data handling went like this. The reads were demultiplexed and collapsed into UMI-guided consensus sequences using migec v1.2.7. Using mixcr v2.1.11, the UMI consensuses were aligned to TRA and TRB V and J templates and assembled into clonotypes. A clonotype was counted as expanded or contracted only when both edgeR and NoisET called the clonotype significant, with the noise models trained on biological replicates. edgeR calls used a false discovery rate-adjusted p below 0.01 and a log2 fold-change threshold of 1. As an exploratory analysis of dynamics, max-normalized trajectories of the 1000 most abundant clonotypes were examined with PCA combined with hierarchical clustering. The CD4 or CD8 phenotype of responding clones was assigned using the separately sequenced CD4+ and CD8+ repertoires. In-frame beta chains were kept once TCRdb had trimmed the public reads at Q25 with fastp and called clones with MiXCR. Rows merge per CDR3 protein into single entries with the most common DNA and genes. TCRdb's processing, not the authors' own work, is the source of the V and J calls. The sample records 540,000 or so distinct CDR3 sequences, 20% of which are singletons. Under 15% of the sample belongs to the ten largest clones.

A remark on this clonotype: Its binding antigen is unknown. Base-call qualities are not available, and no considerably larger clone is one nucleotide away.

Ficoll-Paque density gradient centrifugation was used to isolate PBMCs. Via the germline V gene, CDR1 is SGHRS and CDR2 YFSETQ. Measured from the cysteine to the phenylalanine, the CDR3 is 15 residues long. The sequence is cut down to CDR3 DNA, 45 bases in frame from base 1. Trimming costs V 4 bases and J 0 bases, and their ends lie 10 bases apart. Recombination joined TRBV5-1 with TRBJ2-2, with a tentative D gene TRBD2 over 6 matching bases. The sequence was collected from an adult woman who had mild COVID-19 (a few samples of this study predate the infection). The sample titles of this study are shuffled in the database, so cell type and time point are left out; the donor was told from shared clones. Sequenced: PBMCs or a T cell subset sorted from them (not recorded which). The CDR3: CASSNGDSNTGELFF. The sequenced DNA: TGCGCCAGCAGCAACGGGGACTCGAACACCGGGGAGCTGTTTTTT.